Listed below are T cell receptor beta chains from one sample, sequenced in a study of CD8 T cells in ankylosing spondylitis. One entry per CDR3 protein results from TCRdb running MiXCR on the 5' RACE reads. The data hold fewer than 750,000 distinct CDR3 sequences, with around 19% observed a single time. The sequencing sample was made of blood, either unsorted or a sorted T cell fraction (not recorded which). These TCRs come from a male donor with ankylosing spondylitis. Both conserved end residues are part of each CDR3. The D gene is left open where the match is weak. The listing skips clone size in some rows; elsewhere it reads once, few, many or a size class.

clone_size	v_call	d_call	j_call	cdr3_length	cdr3_nt	cdr3_aa
.	TRBV27	.	TRBJ2-5	13	TGTGCCAGCAGTTTTAGGCGGGGAGAGACCCAGTACTTC	CASSFRRGETQYF
few	TRBV12-3/TRBV12-4	TRBD1	TRBJ1-3	15	TGTGCCAGCACAGAACAGGGGAGCTCTGGAAACACCATATATTTT	CASTEQGSSGNTIYF
few	TRBV20-1	.	TRBJ1-2	11	TGCAGTGCTAGTGATCAGGGGGGCTACACCTTC	CSASDQGGYTF
.	TRBV12-3/TRBV12-4	.	TRBJ2-2	15	TGTGCCAGCAGTGGCACAGGTCCGAACACCGGGGAGCTGTTTTTT	CASSGTGPNTGELFF
.	TRBV7-2	.	TRBJ1-1	15	TGTGCCAGCAGCTTAATGGAGGTTAGGATCACTGAAGCTTTCTTT	CASSLMEVRITEAFF
.	TRBV20-1	.	TRBJ2-3	16	TGCAGTGCTAGTCTTGTTGGAGGGCCGAGCACAGATACGCAGTATTTT	CSASLVGGPSTDTQYF
few	TRBV4-2	TRBD1	TRBJ1-2	16	TGTGCCAGCAGCCTGAACGGACAGGGGGATCGGTATGGCTACACCTTC	CASSLNGQGDRYGYTF
many	TRBV6-4	TRBD1	TRBJ2-1	13	TGTGCCACGGCAAGACAGGGAGAGGATGAGCAGTTCTTC	CATARQGEDEQFF
many	TRBV18	.	TRBJ1-5	12	TGTGCCAGCTCACGGAGCAATCAGCCCCAGCATTTT	CASSRSNQPQHF
many	TRBV12-3/TRBV12-4	.	TRBJ1-1	13	TGTGCCAGCAGCCCGTCACAGGGCCTTGAAGCTTTCTTT	CASSPSQGLEAFF
.	TRBV12-3/TRBV12-4	.	TRBJ1-2	12	TGTGCCAGCAGTTTTGATCCATATGGCTACACCTTC	CASSFDPYGYTF
.	TRBV12-3/TRBV12-4	.	TRBJ2-3	15	TGTGCCAGCAGCCACTTTCTCCTTGGGTCAGATACGCAGTATTTT	CASSHFLLGSDTQYF
.	TRBV6-1	TRBD2	TRBJ2-7	15	TGTGCCAGCAGTGAAGTCGAGCGGGGGGTGAACGAGCAGTACTTC	CASSEVERGVNEQYF
few	TRBV9	TRBD2	TRBJ2-1	15	TGTGCCAGCAGCGTAGTAACTAGCGGGAGGGTTGAGCAGTTCTTC	CASSVVTSGRVEQFF